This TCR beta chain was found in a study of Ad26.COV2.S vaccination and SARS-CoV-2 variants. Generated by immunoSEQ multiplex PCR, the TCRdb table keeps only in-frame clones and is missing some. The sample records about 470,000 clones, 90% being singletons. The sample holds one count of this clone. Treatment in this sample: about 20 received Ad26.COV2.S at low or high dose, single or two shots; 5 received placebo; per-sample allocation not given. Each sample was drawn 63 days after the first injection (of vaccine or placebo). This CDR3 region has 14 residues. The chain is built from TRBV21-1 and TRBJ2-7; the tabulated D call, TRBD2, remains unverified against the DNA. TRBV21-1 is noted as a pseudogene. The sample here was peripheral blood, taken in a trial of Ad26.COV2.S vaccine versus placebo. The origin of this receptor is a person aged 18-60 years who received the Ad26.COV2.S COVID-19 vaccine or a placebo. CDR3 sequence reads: CASSKISRSYEQYF. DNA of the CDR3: TGTGCCAGCAGCAAGATAAGTAGGAGCTACGAGCAGTACTTC.